The rows below give T cell receptor beta chains drawn from one sample of a study of control samples from healthy donors and cancer patients. Data came from immunoSEQ multiplex PCR; TCRdb stores just in-frame clones and leaves some out. The data hold 150,000 or so clones, with 90% to 95% observed a single time. The sequenced sample consisted of blood. The receptors derive from a woman between 40 and 50 years old in good health. Both conserved end residues are part of each CDR3. D genes are given only for firm matches. For some rows the clone size is stated as once, few or many, or as a class when expanded; others skip it.

V	J	D	size	DNA	CDR3
TRBV3-1/TRBV3-2	TRBJ2-7	TRBD1	.	TGTGCCAGCAGCCAATACACCTCCGGGACAGAATCATTCGTTCCCGGGCACGAGCAGTACTTC	CASSQYTSGTESFVPGHEQYF
TRBV5-1	TRBJ2-5	TRBD1	once	TGCGCCAGCAGCTTGGAGGACAGGGTGGGTCAGACCCAGTACTTC	CASSLEDRVGQTQYF
TRBV5-1	TRBJ2-7	.	few	TGCGCCAGCAGCTTGCTGTCAGATGCGACCTACGAGCAGTACTTC	CASSLLSDATYEQYF
TRBV14	TRBJ1-4	.	.	TGTGCCAGCAGTCCCCGGGCAGGGAATGAAAAACTGTTTTTT	CASSPRAGNEKLFF
TRBV5-1	TRBJ2-1	TRBD1	once	TGCGCCAGCAGCTCAAACCGGGACAGCCCCTACAATGAGCAGTTCTTC	CASSSNRDSPYNEQFF
TRBV5-4	TRBJ2-7	.	.	TGTGCCAGCAGCTCCTTAATAGGGAACTACGAGCAGTACTTC	CASSSLIGNYEQYF
TRBV6-1	TRBJ1-5	.	.	TGTGCCAGCAGTGACAGCGATCAGCCCCAGCATTTT	CASSDSDQPQHF
TRBV12-3/TRBV12-4	TRBJ1-3	.	.	TGTGCCAGCAGTACAGTCTCTGGAAACACCATATATTTT	CASSTVSGNTIYF
TRBV7-9	TRBJ2-7	.	.	TGTGCCAGCAGCCGGACGGGGGACCCCTCCTACGAGCAGTACTTC	CASSRTGDPSYEQYF
TRBV20-1	TRBJ2-7	.	once	TGCAGTGCTATAGTGGACTACGAGCAGTACTTC	CSAIVDYEQYF
TRBV5-6	TRBJ1-1	.	.	TGTGCCAGCAGCTTCCTGAATCTGAACACTGAAGCTTTCTTT	CASSFLNLNTEAFF
TRBV4-3	TRBJ2-7	TRBD2	.	TGCGCCAGCAGCCAAGATGGGGCACTAGCGGGTATCATCAACGAGCAGTACTTC	CASSQDGALAGIINEQYF
TRBV11-2	TRBJ2-1	TRBD2	.	TGTGCCAGCAGCTTAAGTACTAGCGGGACTCCCATAAACAATGAGCAGTTCTTC	CASSLSTSGTPINNEQFF
TRBV7-8	TRBJ1-5	.	.	TGTGCCAGCAGCTTATACGGGGGAAATCAGCCCCAGCATTTT	CASSLYGGNQPQHF
TRBV9	TRBJ1-6	.	.	TGTGCCAGCAGCGTAGAGAAGGAAAATTCACCCCTCCACTTT	CASSVEKENSPLHF
TRBV11-2	TRBJ2-1	TRBD1	.	TGTGCCAGCAGCTTAAGGACAGGGGGAGGGAATGAGCAGTTCTTC	CASSLRTGGGNEQFF
TRBV14	TRBJ1-2	.	.	TGTGCCAGCAGCCCTCTCCAAGGGGACTATGGCTACACCTTC	CASSPLQGDYGYTF
TRBV7-2	TRBJ1-1	.	.	TGTGCCAGCAGTTTAGCTCAGTTTTTGAACACTGAAGCTTTCTTT	CASSLAQFLNTEAFF
TRBV19	TRBJ1-4	TRBD1	few	TGTGCCAGTAGTAGAAGACAGGGGTGGAATGAAAAACTGTTTTTT	CASSRRQGWNEKLFF
TRBV6-1	TRBJ2-6	.	.	TGTGCCAGCAGTGAAGCGGGGGCTGGGGCCAACGTCCTGACTTTC	CASSEAGAGANVLTF
TRBV5-5	TRBJ2-1	TRBD2	.	TGTGCCAGCAGCCAAGGCGGGGGGGCTTATTACAATGAGCAGTTCTTC	CASSQGGGAYYNEQFF
TRBV6-4	TRBJ1-6	.	.	TGTGCCAGCAGTGAGTTAGGGGGATATAATTCACCCCTCCACTTT	CASSELGGYNSPLHF
TRBV5-5	TRBJ1-1	TRBD1	.	TGTGCCAGCAGCTTGGAAAGGGGGCCGAATGGAGCTTTCTTT	CASSLERGPNGAFF
TRBV18	TRBJ2-7	.	.	TGTGCCAGCTCACCACGGGGTGTCGCGTCCTACGAGCAGTACTTC	CASSPRGVASYEQYF
TRBV6-5	TRBJ1-1	.	.	TGTGCCAGCAGTTACGAAAACCTGAACACTGAAGCTTTCTTT	CASSYENLNTEAFF
TRBV3-1/TRBV3-2	TRBJ2-1	.	.	TGTGCCAGCAGCCAAAAGGGCAGAACCCTTGGGAATGAGCAGTTCTTC	CASSQKGRTLGNEQFF
TRBV27	TRBJ1-5	.	.	TGTGCCAGCAGTTTTAGACGGAGCAATCAGCCCCAGCATTTT	CASSFRRSNQPQHF